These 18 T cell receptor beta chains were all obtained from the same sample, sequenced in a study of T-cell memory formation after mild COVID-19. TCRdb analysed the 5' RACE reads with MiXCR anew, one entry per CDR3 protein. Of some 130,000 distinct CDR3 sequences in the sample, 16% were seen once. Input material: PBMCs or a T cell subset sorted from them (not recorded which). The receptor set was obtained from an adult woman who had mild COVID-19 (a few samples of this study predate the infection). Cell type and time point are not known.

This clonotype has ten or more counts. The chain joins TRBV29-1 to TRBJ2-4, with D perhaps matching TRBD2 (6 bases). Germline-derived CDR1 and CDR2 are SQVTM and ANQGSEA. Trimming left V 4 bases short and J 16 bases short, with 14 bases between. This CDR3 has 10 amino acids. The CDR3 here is CSVGRDPHYF. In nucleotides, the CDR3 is TGCAGCGTTGGGCGGGACCCCCATTACTTC.

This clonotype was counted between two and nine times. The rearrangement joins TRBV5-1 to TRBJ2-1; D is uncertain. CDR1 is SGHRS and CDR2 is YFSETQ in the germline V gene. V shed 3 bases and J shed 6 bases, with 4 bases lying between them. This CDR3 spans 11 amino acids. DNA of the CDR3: TGCGCCAGCAGCTCCCCCAATGAGCAGTTCTTC. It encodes CASSSPNEQFF.

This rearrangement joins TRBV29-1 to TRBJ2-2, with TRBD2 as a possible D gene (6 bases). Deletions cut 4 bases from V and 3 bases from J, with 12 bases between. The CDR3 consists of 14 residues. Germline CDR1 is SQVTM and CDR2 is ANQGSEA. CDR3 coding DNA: TGCAGCGTTGTAGCGGCACTAGACACCGGGGAGCTGTTTTTT. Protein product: CSVVAALDTGELFF.

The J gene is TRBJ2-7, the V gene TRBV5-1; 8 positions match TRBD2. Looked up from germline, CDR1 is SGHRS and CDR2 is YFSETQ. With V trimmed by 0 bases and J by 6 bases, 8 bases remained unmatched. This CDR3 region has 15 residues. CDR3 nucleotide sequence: TGCGCCAGCAGCTTGGTTACAGCGGGAGTATCCGAGCAGTACTTC. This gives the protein CASSLVTAGVSEQYF.

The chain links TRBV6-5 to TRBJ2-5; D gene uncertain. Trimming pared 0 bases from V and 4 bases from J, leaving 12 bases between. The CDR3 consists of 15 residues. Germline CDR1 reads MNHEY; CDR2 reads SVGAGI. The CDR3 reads CASSYSGLGIETQYF. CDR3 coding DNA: TGTGCCAGCAGTTACTCTGGGTTAGGGATAGAGACCCAGTACTTC.

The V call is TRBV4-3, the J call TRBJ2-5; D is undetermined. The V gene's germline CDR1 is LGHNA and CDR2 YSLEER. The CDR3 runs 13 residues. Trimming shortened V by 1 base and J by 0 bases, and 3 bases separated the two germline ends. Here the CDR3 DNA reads TGCGCCAGCAGCCAAGCGTACCAAGAGACCCAGTACTTC. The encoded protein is CASSQAYQETQYF.

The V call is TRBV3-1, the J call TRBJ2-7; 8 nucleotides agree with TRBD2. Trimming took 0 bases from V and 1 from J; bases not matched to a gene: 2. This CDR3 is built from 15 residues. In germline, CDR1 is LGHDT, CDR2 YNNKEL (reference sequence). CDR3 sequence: CASSQEAGASYEQYF. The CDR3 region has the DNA TGTGCCAGCAGCCAAGAAGCGGGGGCGTCCTACGAGCAGTACTTC.

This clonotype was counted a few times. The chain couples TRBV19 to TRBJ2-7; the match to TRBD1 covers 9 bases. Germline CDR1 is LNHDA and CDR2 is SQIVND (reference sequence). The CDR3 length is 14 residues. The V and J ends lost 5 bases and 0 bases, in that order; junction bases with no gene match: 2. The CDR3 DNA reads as TGTGCCAGTAGTGGGGACAGGGCCTCCTACGAGCAGTACTTC. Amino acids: CASSGDRASYEQYF.

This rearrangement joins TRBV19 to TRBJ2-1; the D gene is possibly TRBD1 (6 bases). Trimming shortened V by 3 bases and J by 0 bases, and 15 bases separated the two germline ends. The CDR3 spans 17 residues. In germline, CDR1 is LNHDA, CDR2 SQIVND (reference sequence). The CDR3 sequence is CASSMDSGGSSYNEQFF. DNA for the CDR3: TGTGCCAGTAGTATGGACAGCGGTGGGAGCTCCTACAATGAGCAGTTCTTC.

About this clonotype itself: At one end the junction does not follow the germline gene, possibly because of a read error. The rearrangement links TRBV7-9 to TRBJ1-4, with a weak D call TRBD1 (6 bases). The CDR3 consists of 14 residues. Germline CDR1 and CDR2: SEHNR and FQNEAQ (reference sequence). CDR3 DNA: TGTGCCAGCAGCGGACAGTCAACTAATGAAAAACTGATTTTT. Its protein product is CASSGQSTNEKLIF.

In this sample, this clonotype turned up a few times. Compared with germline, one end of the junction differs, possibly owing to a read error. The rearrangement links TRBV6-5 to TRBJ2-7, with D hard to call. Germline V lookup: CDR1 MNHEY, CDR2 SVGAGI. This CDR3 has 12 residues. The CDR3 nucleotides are TGTGCCAGCAGCCGCGACTCCCACGAGCAGTACTTC. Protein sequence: CASSRDSHEQYF.

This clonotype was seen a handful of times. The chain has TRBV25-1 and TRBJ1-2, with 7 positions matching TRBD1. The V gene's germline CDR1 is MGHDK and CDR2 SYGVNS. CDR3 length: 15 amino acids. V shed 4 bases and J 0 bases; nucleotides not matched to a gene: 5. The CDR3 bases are TGTGCCAGCAGTGTGGCGGGACAGCCTAACTATGGCTACACCTTC. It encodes CASSVAGQPNYGYTF.

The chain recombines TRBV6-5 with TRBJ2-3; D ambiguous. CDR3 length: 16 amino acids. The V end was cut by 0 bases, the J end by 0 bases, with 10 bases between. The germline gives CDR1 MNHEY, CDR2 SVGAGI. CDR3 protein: CASSYSATLSTDTQYF. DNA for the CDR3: TGTGCCAGCAGTTACTCGGCGACACTAAGCACAGATACGCAGTATTTT.

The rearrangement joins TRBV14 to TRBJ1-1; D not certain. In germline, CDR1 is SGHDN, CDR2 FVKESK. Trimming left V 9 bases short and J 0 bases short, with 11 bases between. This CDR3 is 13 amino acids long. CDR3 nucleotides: TGTGCCAGTTCAAATAAACTGAACACTGAAGCTTTCTTT. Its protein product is CASSNKLNTEAFF.

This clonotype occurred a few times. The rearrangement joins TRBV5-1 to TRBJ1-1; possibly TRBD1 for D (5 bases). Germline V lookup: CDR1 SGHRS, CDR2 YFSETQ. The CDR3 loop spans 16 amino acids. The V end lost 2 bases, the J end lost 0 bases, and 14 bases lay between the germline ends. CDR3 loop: CASSFDSLRMNTEAFF. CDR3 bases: TGCGCCAGCAGCTTTGACAGTCTAAGGATGAACACTGAAGCTTTCTTT. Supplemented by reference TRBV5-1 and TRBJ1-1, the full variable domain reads KAGVTQTPRYLIKTRGQQVTLSCSPISGHRSVSWYQQTPGQGLQFLFEYFSETQRNKGNFPGRFSGRQFSNSRSEMNVSTLELGDSALYLCASSFDSLRMNTEAFFGQGTRLTVV.

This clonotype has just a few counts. CDR3 loop: CASSLAPGSRPYEQYF. CDR3 in DNA: TGTGCCAGCAGTTTAGCCCCGGGTAGTAGACCCTACGAGCAGTACTTC. The V gene is TRBV12-3 or TRBV12-4, the J gene TRBJ2-7; D gene unclear. The CDR3 is made up of 16 amino acids. With 0 bases removed from V and 2 bases from J, the gap between germline ends came to 14 bases.

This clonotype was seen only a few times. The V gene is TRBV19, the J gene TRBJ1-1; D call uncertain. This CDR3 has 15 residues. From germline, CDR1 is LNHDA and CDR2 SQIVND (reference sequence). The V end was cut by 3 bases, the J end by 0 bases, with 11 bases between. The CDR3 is CASSISGSLNTEAFF. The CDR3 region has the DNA TGTGCCAGTAGTATCTCCGGCAGTCTGAACACTGAAGCTTTCTTT.

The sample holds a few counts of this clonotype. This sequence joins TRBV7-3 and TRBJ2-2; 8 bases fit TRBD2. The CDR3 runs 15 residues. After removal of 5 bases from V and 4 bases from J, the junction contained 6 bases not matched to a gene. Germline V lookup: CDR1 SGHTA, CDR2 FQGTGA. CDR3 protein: CASSPTGGGTGELFF. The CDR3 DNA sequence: TGTGCCAGCAGCCCCACGGGGGGGGGCACCGGGGAGCTGTTTTTT.